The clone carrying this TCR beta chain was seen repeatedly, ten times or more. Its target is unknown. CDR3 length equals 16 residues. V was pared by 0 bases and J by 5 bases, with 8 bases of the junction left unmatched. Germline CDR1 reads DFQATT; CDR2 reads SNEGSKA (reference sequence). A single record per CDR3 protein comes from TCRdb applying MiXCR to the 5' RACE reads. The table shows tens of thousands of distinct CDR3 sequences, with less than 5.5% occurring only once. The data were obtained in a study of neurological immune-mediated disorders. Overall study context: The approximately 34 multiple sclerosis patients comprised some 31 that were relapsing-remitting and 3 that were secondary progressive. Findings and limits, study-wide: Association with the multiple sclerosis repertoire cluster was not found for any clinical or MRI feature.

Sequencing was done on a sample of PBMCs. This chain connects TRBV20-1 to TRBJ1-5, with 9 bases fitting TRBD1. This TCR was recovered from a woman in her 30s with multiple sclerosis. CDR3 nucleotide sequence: TGCAGTGCTAGAGATCCCGGGACAGGGCAAGATCAGCCCCAGCATTTT. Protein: CSARDPGTGQDQPQHF.